What follows are 28 T cell receptor beta chains derived from one specimen sequenced in a study of shared clonotypes between healthy human individuals. The repertoire was sequenced with immunoSEQ multiplex PCR; TCRdb's copy has only in-frame clones and lacks some. In the table there are about a million clones, approximately 80% of which are singletons. The specimen sequenced was memory CD4+ T cells from PBMCs. Subset given: CD45RA-negative fraction. The receptors come from a man between 18 and 35 years old in good health. Some clones in this sample may be carry-over from other donors' samples.

This chain links TRBV30 with TRBJ2-1, with D unclear. The germline V gene has CDR1 GTSNPN and CDR2 SVGIG (reference sequence). Trimming stripped 0 bases from V and 5 bases from J, with 8 bases between. The CDR3 has 13 amino acids. CDR3 sequence (DNA): TGTGCCTGGAGTGTATCCAGTAACAATGAGCAGTTCTTC. Translated, it gives CAWSVSSNNEQFF.

This clone came up a few times. V is TRBV2 and J is TRBJ1-3, with D uncertain. CDR1 is SNHLY, CDR2 FYNNEI, per germline. Trimming pared 3 bases from V and 3 bases from J, leaving 9 bases between. The CDR3 is 14 amino acids. As DNA, the CDR3 is TGTGCCAGCAGTGAGGAGGGTTTTGGAAACACCATATATTTT. Amino acid sequence: CASSEEGFGNTIYF.

The chain is built from TRBV5-1 and TRBJ2-2; 11 bases are shared with TRBD2. The CDR3 contains 16 residues. V shed 5 bases and J 4 bases; nucleotides not matched to a gene: 7. Germline assignment: CDR1 SGHRS and CDR2 YFSETQ. For the CDR3, the DNA is TGCGCCAGCAGAGGATCCGGGACTAGCGGCACCGGGGAGCTGTTTTTT. This encodes CASRGSGTSGTGELFF.

V and J are TRBV6-1 and TRBJ2-7, with D possibly being TRBD2 (6 bases). Germline V gives CDR1 MNHNS, CDR2 SASEGT. The CDR3 runs 14 residues. With 6 bases removed from V and 3 bases from J, the gap between germline ends came to 15 bases. The CDR3 nucleotides read TGTGCCAGCAGGGGACGAGCGGACTACTACGAGCAGTACTTC. Translation gives CASRGRADYYEQYF.

This rearrangement joins TRBV5-1 to TRBJ1-1; a possible D gene is TRBD1 (6 bases). V lost 0 bases and J 1 base, leaving 10 bases between the germline ends. Germline loops: CDR1 SGHRS, CDR2 YFSETQ. This CDR3 spans 15 amino acids. For the CDR3, the DNA is TGCGCCAGCAGCTTGGGGGACACGGCGAACACTGAAGCTTTCTTT. Translated: CASSLGDTANTEAFF.

CDR3 sequence: CASSAAGTDTQYF. The CDR3, as DNA: TGCGCCAGCAGTGCAGCGGGCACAGATACGCAGTATTTT. The gene calls are TRBV10-2 and TRBJ2-3, with D tentatively TRBD2 (5 bases). Germline loops: CDR1 WSHSY, CDR2 SAAADI. V was clipped by 4 bases and J by 1 base, with 6 bases between them. This CDR3 comprises 13 residues.

This clone was observed a single time. The chain combines TRBV28 with TRBJ1-4; TRBD1 is a possible D gene (5 bases). V shed 4 bases and J shed 3 bases, with 12 bases lying between them. The CDR3 has 15 amino acids. Germline V gene sequence: CDR1 MDHEN, CDR2 SYDVKM. CDR3 bases: TGTGCCAGCAGTTCTCAGGGTGCATCTAATGAAAAACTGTTTTTT. This codes for CASSSQGASNEKLFF.

On this clone: Within the sample, other DNA sequences also encode this same CDR3. V is TRBV2 and J is TRBJ2-7, with D perhaps TRBD2 (6 bases). CDR1 and CDR2 from the germline V gene are SNHLY and FYNNEI. The V end was cut by 3 bases, the J end by 0 bases, with 12 bases between. The CDR3 totals 15 residues. CDR3 amino acids: CASSEGGASSYEQYF. DNA for the CDR3: TGTGCCAGCAGTGAGGGCGGGGCAAGCTCCTACGAGCAGTACTTC.

The CDR3 DNA is TGTGCCAGCAGCCCCCGGGCAGGGCAGTCCTACGAGCAGTACTTC. It translates to CASSPRAGQSYEQYF. The chain employs TRBV9 and TRBJ2-5, with a tentative D call TRBD1 (5 bases). The J call may be faulty, since TRBJ2-7 better matches the DNA end. The germline V gene has CDR1 SGDLS and CDR2 YYNGEE. This CDR3 is built from 15 residues.

The V and J genes are TRBV29-1 and TRBJ2-2; D not resolved. This CDR3 has 13 residues. Germline V gene lookup returns CDR1 SQVTM and CDR2 ANQGSEA. Between the trimmed V and J ends, which lost 4 bases and 3 bases, there was a span of 9 bases. CDR3 in amino acids: CSVGPFYTGELFF. The CDR3 DNA reads as TGCAGCGTTGGACCGTTTTACACCGGGGAGCTGTTTTTT.

J is TRBJ2-6 and V is TRBV7-3; possible D gene TRBD1, 5 bases. CDR3 length: 17 amino acids. The germline CDR1 and CDR2 sequences are SGHTA and FQGTGA. Trimming left V 3 bases short and J 0 bases short, with 12 bases between. CDR3 amino acids: CASSFRVGNSGANVLTF. CDR3 nucleotides: TGTGCCAGCAGCTTCAGGGTCGGCAACTCTGGGGCCAACGTCCTGACTTTC.

V usage is TRBV6-5 and J usage is TRBJ2-7; weak D call: TRBD2 (6 bases). CDR3 length: 14 residues. Trimming took 6 bases from V and 3 from J, leaving 15 bases between them. Per germline, CDR1 MNHEY and CDR2 SVGAGI. CDR3 coding DNA: TGTGCCAGCAGGTTCCGCCGGGGGATCTACGAGCAGTACTTC. As protein: CASRFRRGIYEQYF.

The chain is built from TRBV4-3 and TRBJ1-1; D is undetermined. The CDR3 totals 13 residues. V was clipped by 3 bases and J by 7 bases, with 12 bases between them. Germline CDR1 is LGHNA and CDR2 is YSLEER. The CDR3 DNA sequence: TGCGCCAGCAGCCAGAAGGGAGGTTTTGAAGCTTTCTTT. It translates to CASSQKGGFEAFF.

The count of this clone is one. The chain employs TRBV30 and TRBJ1-4, with no clear D. Trimming shortened V by 2 bases and J by 0 bases, and 4 bases separated the two germline ends. Germline loops: CDR1 GTSNPN, CDR2 SVGIG (reference sequence). The CDR3 runs to 13 residues. Written as DNA, the CDR3 is TGTGCCTGGAGTCCTGCAACTAATGAAAAACTGTTTTTT. It yields the protein CAWSPATNEKLFF.

The chain combines TRBV19 with TRBJ1-1; 8 nucleotides match TRBD1. Losses at the gene ends were 9 bases for V and 0 bases for J; bases not matched to a gene: 15. This CDR3 spans 17 amino acids. Germline lookup yields CDR1 LNHDA and CDR2 SQIVND (reference sequence). Here the CDR3 DNA reads TGTGCCAGCTTGACACGGACAGGGTCCGACATGAACACTGAAGCTTTCTTT. This translates into CASLTRTGSDMNTEAFF.

Ten or more counts support this clone. The rearrangement uses TRBV11-2 and TRBJ1-1; 8 positions agree with TRBD1. V lost 4 bases and J lost 4; bases outside the gene matches: 11. Looked up from germline, CDR1 is SGHAT and CDR2 is FQNNGV. CDR3 length equals 16 residues. The CDR3 coding sequence is TGTGCCAGCAGCTCCTCAGCCGGGACAGGACCCACTGAAGCTTTCTTT. Translating it yields CASSSSAGTGPTEAFF.

The chain has TRBV7-9 and TRBJ1-4, with D possibly TRBD1 on 5 matching bases. The CDR3 has 15 amino acids. Germline CDR1 and CDR2: SEHNR and FQNEAQ (reference sequence). V lost 2 bases and J lost 5, with 12 bases in between. Here the CDR3 DNA reads TGTGCCAGCAGCTTAAGCGGGGCCCGGAATGAAAAACTGTTTTTT. It is translated as CASSLSGARNEKLFF.

The chain uses TRBV4-2 and TRBJ1-4; possible D gene TRBD1, 6 bases. Germline V gene data show CDR1 as LGHNA and CDR2 as YNFKEQ. V lost 2 bases to trimming and J lost 7 bases, with 14 bases between them. This CDR3 is 15 amino acids long. The CDR3 sequence: CASSQRRGPREKLFF. CDR3 DNA sequence: TGTGCCAGCAGCCAACGCAGGGGTCCCCGTGAAAAACTGTTTTTT.

This clone came up once. The chain uses TRBV29-1 and TRBJ2-5, with 8 bases lining up with TRBD1. The J segment lost 5 bases and the V segment lost 5 bases, leaving 10 bases of the junction unmatched. The CDR3 sequence is 14 residues long. CDR1 and CDR2 from the germline V gene are SQVTM and ANQGSEA. As DNA, the CDR3 is TGCAGCGTTTATAGGACAGGGAGCGTGGAGACCCAGTACTTC. Translated: CSVYRTGSVETQYF.

This clone was detected many times. The J gene is TRBJ2-1, the V gene TRBV10-3; tentatively, D is TRBD2 (5 bases). The CDR3 is 12 residues long. Trimming left V 3 bases short and J 10 bases short, with 10 bases between. Germline V lookup: CDR1 ENHRY, CDR2 SYGVKD. The CDR3 nucleotides are TGTGCCATCAGTGAAAATAGGAGGGAGCAGTTCTTC. This sequence encodes CAISENRREQFF.

This chain uses TRBV6-4 with TRBJ1-2; unclear D gene. Germline V gene sequence: CDR1 MRHNA, CDR2 SNTAGT. This CDR3 is 15 amino acids long. Trimming cost V 2 bases and J 7 bases, with 17 bases left between them. The CDR3 coding sequence is TGTGCCAGCAGTGACGATCCCCAGGTCTCTGCTGGCTACACCTTC. This sequence encodes CASSDDPQVSAGYTF.

The chain links TRBV28 to TRBJ2-2, with D perhaps assigned TRBD1 or TRBD2 (5 bases each). Germline V CDR1 and CDR2: MDHEN, SYDVKM. The CDR3 covers 15 residues. The V end was cut by 4 bases, the J end by 0 bases, with 9 bases between. In DNA form, the CDR3 reads TGTGCCAGCAGTTCACGGGGCACGAACACCGGGGAGCTGTTTTTT. Its translation is CASSSRGTNTGELFF.

The chain uses TRBV30 and TRBJ1-3; unclear D gene. Germline CDR1 and CDR2: GTSNPN and SVGIG (reference sequence). This CDR3 spans 12 amino acids. The V and J ends lost 4 bases and 0 bases respectively, with 4 bases between them. CDR3 amino acids: CAWTTSGNTIYF. CDR3 DNA sequence: TGTGCCTGGACCACCTCTGGAAACACCATATATTTT. The variable domain in full, completed from reference TRBV30 and TRBJ1-3, reads SQTIHQWPATLVQPVGSPLSLECTVEGTSNPNLYWYRQAAGRGLQLLFYSVGIGQISSEVPQNLSASRPQDRQFILSSKKLLLSDSGFYLCAWTTSGNTIYFGEGSWLTVV.

The chain has TRBV7-2 and TRBJ2-1; a possible D gene is TRBD2 (6 bases). Germline-derived CDR1 and CDR2 are SGHTA and FQGNSA. V was shortened by 2 bases and J by 4 bases, with 12 bases between the two germline ends. There are 15 residues in the CDR3. This chain's CDR3 is CASSLQIAVYNEQFF. DNA of the CDR3: TGTGCCAGCAGCTTACAAATAGCGGTTTACAATGAGCAGTTCTTC.

CDR3 amino acids: CASGPDLNTEAFF. The CDR3 DNA reads as TGTGCTAGTGGCCCGGACCTCAACACTGAAGCTTTCTTT. V gene TRBV12-5 combines with J gene TRBJ1-1, with unresolved D. This CDR3 is built from 13 residues. Germline CDR1 LGHNT, CDR2 FRNRAP. Trimming stripped 6 bases from V and 2 bases from J, with 10 bases between.

The CDR3: CASSLGSAAGDTQYF. DNA of the CDR3: TGTGCCAGCAGCTTAGGGTCCGCTGCGGGAGATACGCAGTATTTT. The chain couples TRBV11-3 to TRBJ2-3; D is perhaps TRBD2 (5 bases). The CDR3 covers 15 residues. Germline V gene lookup returns CDR1 SGHNT and CDR2 YENEEA. V dropped 1 base and J dropped 5 bases, with 13 bases sitting between them.

A single count supports this clone. Other DNA sequences within the sample encode an identical CDR3. The rearrangement joins TRBV6-1 to TRBJ2-5; D unresolved. Germline V gene lookup returns CDR1 MNHNS and CDR2 SASEGT. V was cut by 6 bases and J by 4 bases, with 6 bases left in between. The CDR3 sequence is 11 residues long. The chain's CDR3 is CASSALETQYF. CDR3 sequence (DNA): TGTGCCAGCAGCGCGTTAGAGACCCAGTACTTC.

This clone has ten or more counts. The chain combines TRBV28 with TRBJ2-1, with TRBD1 as a possible D gene (6 bases). In germline, CDR1 is MDHEN, CDR2 SYDVKM. CDR3 length: 17 amino acids. The V and J ends lost 3 bases and 5 bases respectively, with 20 bases between them. In nucleotides, the CDR3 is TGTGCCAGCAGTTTTTTACGGTTCTCCAGGGGAGACAATGAGCAGTTCTTC. Amino acids: CASSFLRFSRGDNEQFF.